The 23 T cell receptor beta chains presented below share a single source sample, sequenced in a study of T cells after yellow fever vaccination. TCRdb redid the calling of the 5' RACE reads with MiXCR, one entry per CDR3 protein. The table records about 340,000 distinct CDR3 sequences, around 13% of them present only once. The sample in question was CD4+ T cells sorted from PBMCs, obtained 15 days after the yellow fever booster vaccination. Source of these receptors: a man in his late teens or twenties who received the YFV17D yellow fever vaccine.

CDR3 protein: CASSRSGGTETQYF. The DNA for the CDR3 is TGCGCCAGCAGCCGGAGCGGGGGGACAGAGACCCAGTACTTC. The chain combines TRBV5-1 with TRBJ2-5, with 9 bases that match TRBD2. The CDR3 has 14 amino acids. CDR1 SGHRS and CDR2 YFSETQ come from the germline V gene. After removal of 4 bases from V and 4 bases from J, the junction contained 5 bases not matched to a gene.

The genes are TRBV7-6 and TRBJ1-2; 9 nucleotides line up with TRBD1. Trimming cost V 5 bases and J 3 bases; bases outside gene matches: 7. This CDR3 spans 15 amino acids. Germline V gene lookup returns CDR1 SGHVS and CDR2 FNYEAQ. CDR3 sequence reads: CASSPRQGDYYGYTF. CDR3 nucleotides: TGTGCCAGCAGCCCACGACAGGGGGACTACTATGGCTACACCTTC. Combining the CDR3 with reference TRBV7-6 and TRBJ1-2 gives the whole variable domain GAGVSQSPRYKVTKRGQDVALRCDPISGHVSLYWYRQALGQGPEFLTYFNYEAQQDKSGLPNDRFSAERPEGSISTLTIQRTEQRDSAMYRCASSPRQGDYYGYTFGSGTRLTVV.

This chain uses TRBV3-1 with TRBJ1-3; D may be TRBD1 (6 bases). The germline V and J ends were trimmed by 1 base and 4 bases, with 8 bases remaining between them. The length of the CDR3 is 14 residues. Germline V gives CDR1 LGHDT, CDR2 YNNKEL (reference sequence). The CDR3 protein is CASSQGGAGNTIYF. CDR3 DNA sequence: TGTGCCAGCAGCCAAGGGGGGGCCGGAAACACCATATATTTT.

The CDR3 DNA sequence: TGTGCCAGCCGGCGCCATAACTCGAATCCCTACGAGCAGTACTTC. This codes for CASRRHNSNPYEQYF. J is TRBJ2-7 and V is TRBV6-6; D is undetermined. The CDR3 is 15 amino acids. From germline, CDR1 is MNHNY and CDR2 SVGAGI (reference sequence). The V and J ends lost 8 bases and 2 bases respectively, with 19 bases between them.

This clonotype was found a few times. The V gene is TRBV5-1, the J gene TRBJ2-5; 9 bases match TRBD1. CDR1 and CDR2 from the germline V gene are SGHRS and YFSETQ. The CDR3 runs to 16 residues. J lost 7 bases, V lost 1 base, and 11 bases had no gene match. CDR3 coding DNA: TGCGCCAGCAGCTTGAGGACAGGGGTGGTGTCGGGGACCCAGTACTTC. It is translated as CASSLRTGVVSGTQYF.

This sequence joins TRBV29-1 and TRBJ2-2, with D perhaps assigned TRBD1 or TRBD2 (5 bases each). The CDR3 has 13 residues. Germline V CDR1 and CDR2: SQVTM, ANQGSEA. Trimming removed 8 bases at V and 3 bases at J, with 13 bases between. The CDR3 bases are TGCAGCACCCCGGGACCATACACCGGGGAGCTGTTTTTT. It specifies CSTPGPYTGELFF.

In this sample, this clonotype turned up a few times. The CDR3 DNA is TGTGCCAGCAGTTTATCGACAGGGACAGATACGCAGTATTTT. Translating gives CASSLSTGTDTQYF. The genes are TRBV27 and TRBJ2-3; 7 bases line up with TRBD1. The V gene's germline CDR1 is MNHEY and CDR2 SMNVEV (reference sequence). V was clipped by 0 bases and J by 3 bases; unmatched bases: 0. The CDR3 is made up of 14 amino acids.

This clonotype was observed a handful of times. The chain is built from TRBV20-1 and TRBJ1-1; 11 bases align to TRBD1. Trimming took 1 base from V and 3 from J; bases not matched to a gene: 1. Germline loops: CDR1 DFQATT, CDR2 SNEGSKA (reference sequence). The CDR3 has 14 amino acids. CDR3 DNA sequence: TGCAGTGCTAGAGGGACAGGGGGCTACACTGAAGCTTTCTTT. Translation: CSARGTGGYTEAFF.

This rearrangement joins TRBV5-1 to TRBJ2-7; 9 bases map to TRBD1. V lost 3 bases to trimming and J lost 6 bases; unmatched junction nucleotides: 7. CDR1 SGHRS and CDR2 YFSETQ come from the germline V gene. This CDR3 region has 14 residues. The CDR3 DNA reads TGCGCCAGCAGCTCCGGACAGGGGTCGGCCGAGCAGTACTTC. Translated: CASSSGQGSAEQYF.

This clonotype was found many times. The chain links TRBV18 to TRBJ1-1; no firm D call. Germline V lookup: CDR1 KGHSH, CDR2 LQKENI. The CDR3 spans 13 residues. V was pared by 2 bases and J by 0 bases, with 4 bases between. CDR3 sequence reads: CASSPDMNTEAFF. In DNA form, the CDR3 reads TGTGCCAGCTCACCAGACATGAACACTGAAGCTTTCTTT.

The V call is TRBV11-2, the J call TRBJ2-1; D is uncertain. Trimming left V 3 bases short and J 2 bases short, with 8 bases between. The CDR3 is made up of 14 amino acids. The germline gives CDR1 SGHAT, CDR2 FQNNGV. The CDR3 spells CASSLNPPYNEQFF. CDR3 bases: TGTGCCAGCAGCTTGAACCCCCCCTACAATGAGCAGTTCTTC.

This chain links TRBV30 with TRBJ1-5; 10 nucleotides match TRBD1. Trimming removed 4 bases from V and 4 bases from J; junction bases left unmatched: 4. CDR3 size: 14 residues. The germline gives CDR1 GTSNPN, CDR2 SVGIG (reference sequence). CDR3 amino acids: CAWTPGQGNQPQHF. Written as DNA, the CDR3 is TGTGCCTGGACTCCGGGACAGGGGAATCAGCCCCAGCATTTT.

In this sample, this clonotype turned up a few times. The rearrangement uses TRBV11-2 and TRBJ2-5; 7 nucleotides match TRBD1. V shed 8 bases and J 4 bases; nucleotides not matched to a gene: 13. CDR3 length equals 15 residues. Germline CDR1 is SGHAT and CDR2 is FQNNGV. In DNA, the CDR3 is TGTGCCAGCGGTCTAGGGGGCGAGCAGAGAGAGACCCAGTACTTC. This gives the protein CASGLGGEQRETQYF.

The table lists this clonotype with a few counts. In DNA, the CDR3 is TGTGCCAGCAGCTCCCGACAGGGACAGCCGTACGTC. Translated, it gives CASSSRQGQPYV. The rearrangement joins TRBV7-9 to TRBJ2-7; TRBD1 matches 7 bases. Looked up from germline, CDR1 is SEHNR and CDR2 is FQNEAQ (reference sequence). J gave up 12 bases and V 4 bases, and 9 bases lay outside the gene matches. The CDR3 extends over 12 amino acids.

A few counts support this clonotype. V is TRBV7-2 and J is TRBJ2-7; 9 nucleotides agree with TRBD1. Germline V gives CDR1 SGHTA, CDR2 FQGNSA. V gave up 6 bases and J gave up 1 base; unmatched junction bases: 4. This CDR3 is 14 amino acids long. CDR3 coding DNA: TGTGCCAGCAGTGGTGACAGGGGGTCCTACGAGCAGTACGTC. Its translation is CASSGDRGSYEQYV.

This clonotype has ten or more counts. V usage is TRBV20-1 and J usage is TRBJ2-3, with TRBD2 as a possible D gene (5 bases). The V end lost 6 bases, the J end lost 2 bases, and 15 bases lay between the germline ends. Germline V CDR1 and CDR2: DFQATT, SNEGSKA (reference sequence). This CDR3 region has 14 residues. CDR3 bases: TGCAGTGCCCAAGGAGGAATTTCCACAGATACGCAGTATTTT. It specifies CSAQGGISTDTQYF.

The V and J genes are TRBV5-1 and TRBJ1-5; TRBD1 aligns across 7 bases. V shed 3 bases and J 2 bases; nucleotides not matched to a gene: 5. CDR1 and CDR2 from the germline V gene are SGHRS and YFSETQ. The CDR3 is 15 amino acids. The CDR3 sequence: CASSSTGSGNQPQHF. The CDR3 bases are TGCGCCAGCAGCTCGACAGGGTCGGGCAATCAGCCCCAGCATTTT.

This clonotype was recorded only once. The chain has TRBV18 and TRBJ1-5; D uncertain. The CDR3 covers 14 residues. The V gene's germline CDR1 is KGHSH and CDR2 LQKENI. Trimming took 2 bases from V and 0 from J, leaving 5 bases between them. Here the CDR3 DNA reads TGTGCCAGCTCACCAACATATAGCAATCAGCCCCAGCATTTT. This encodes CASSPTYSNQPQHF.

Only a few counts were recorded for this clonotype. The CDR3 reads CASSQPTGRQGERPQHF. The CDR3 bases are TGCGCCAGCAGCCAGCCAACGGGAAGACAGGGCGAGCGGCCCCAGCATTTT. The rearrangement links TRBV4-1 to TRBJ1-5; 7 bases are a match to TRBD1. The CDR3 covers 17 residues. V shed 3 bases, J shed 9 bases, and the junction held 17 bases outside the gene matches. In germline, CDR1 is MGHRA, CDR2 YSYEKL.

This clonotype occurred a few times. This chain connects TRBV7-2 to TRBJ2-1; D ambiguous. The V gene's germline CDR1 is SGHTA and CDR2 FQGNSA. This CDR3 contains 16 residues. V was shortened by 5 bases and J by 0 bases, with 14 bases between the two germline ends. CDR3 region: CASSPSGRYSYNEQFF. The CDR3 nucleotides read TGTGCCAGCAGCCCATCTGGCAGGTACTCCTACAATGAGCAGTTCTTC.

The sample holds a few counts of this clonotype. This chain uses TRBV5-4 with TRBJ2-3; a possible D gene is TRBD2 (6 bases). The CDR3 spans 16 residues. V was pared by 4 bases and J by 0 bases, with 15 bases between. Germline V gene lookup returns CDR1 SGHNT and CDR2 YYREEE (reference sequence). CDR3 loop: CASSQNPGLSTDTQYF. CDR3 DNA sequence: TGTGCCAGCAGCCAGAATCCGGGACTGAGCACAGATACGCAGTATTTT.

The table lists this clonotype with a few counts. The rearrangement uses TRBV7-9 and TRBJ1-6, with D possibly TRBD1 on 6 matching bases. Trimming left V 1 base short and J 10 bases short, with 11 bases between. Germline V CDR1 and CDR2: SEHNR, FQNEAQ (reference sequence). This CDR3 is built from 14 residues. This chain's CDR3 is CASSLDREHSPLHF. CDR3 sequence (DNA): TGTGCCAGCAGCTTAGACAGGGAACACTCACCCCTCCACTTT.

This clonotype turned up a few times. The V call is TRBV6-5, the J call TRBJ1-2; D is unresolved. This CDR3 region has 11 residues. Trimming cost V 2 bases and J 6 bases, with 4 bases left between them. Per the germline V gene, CDR1 is MNHEY and CDR2 is SVGAGI. This CDR3 reads CASSYGNGYTF. In DNA, the CDR3 is TGTGCCAGCAGTTACGGAAATGGCTACACCTTC.